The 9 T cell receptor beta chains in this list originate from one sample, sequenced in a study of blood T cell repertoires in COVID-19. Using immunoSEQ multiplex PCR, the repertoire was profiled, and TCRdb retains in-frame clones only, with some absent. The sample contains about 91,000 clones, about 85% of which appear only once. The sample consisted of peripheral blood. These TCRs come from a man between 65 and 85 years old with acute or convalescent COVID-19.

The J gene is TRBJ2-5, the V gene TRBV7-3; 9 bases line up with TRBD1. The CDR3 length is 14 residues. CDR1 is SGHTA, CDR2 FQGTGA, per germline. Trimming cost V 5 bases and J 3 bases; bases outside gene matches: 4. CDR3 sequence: CASSPTGGEETQYF. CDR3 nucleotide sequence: TGTGCCAGCAGCCCGACAGGGGGAGAAGAGACCCAGTACTTC.

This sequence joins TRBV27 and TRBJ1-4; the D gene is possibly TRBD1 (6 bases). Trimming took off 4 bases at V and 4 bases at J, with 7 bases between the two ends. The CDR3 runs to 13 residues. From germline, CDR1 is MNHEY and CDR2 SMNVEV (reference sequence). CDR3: CASSWGLNEKLFF. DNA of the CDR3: TGTGCCAGCAGTTGGGGGCTTAATGAAAAACTGTTTTTT.

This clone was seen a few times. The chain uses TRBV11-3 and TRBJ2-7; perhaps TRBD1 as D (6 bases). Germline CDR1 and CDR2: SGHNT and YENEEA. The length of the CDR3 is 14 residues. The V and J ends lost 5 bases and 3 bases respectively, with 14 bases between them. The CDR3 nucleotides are TGTGCCAGCAGCCATTATCAGGGGAACTACGAGCAGTACGTC. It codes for CASSHYQGNYEQYV.

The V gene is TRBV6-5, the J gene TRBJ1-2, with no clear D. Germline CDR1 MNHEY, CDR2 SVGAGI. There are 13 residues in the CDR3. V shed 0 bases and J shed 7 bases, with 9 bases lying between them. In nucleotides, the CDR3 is TGTGCCAGCAGTTACTCGATGGGGAGTGGCTACACCTTC. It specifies CASSYSMGSGYTF.

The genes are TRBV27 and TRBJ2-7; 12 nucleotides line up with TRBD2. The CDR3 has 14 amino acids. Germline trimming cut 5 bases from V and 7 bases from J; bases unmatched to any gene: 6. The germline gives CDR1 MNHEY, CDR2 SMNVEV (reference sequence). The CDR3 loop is CASSPGLAGFEQYF. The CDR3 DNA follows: TGTGCCAGCAGTCCGGGACTAGCGGGCTTTGAGCAGTACTTC.

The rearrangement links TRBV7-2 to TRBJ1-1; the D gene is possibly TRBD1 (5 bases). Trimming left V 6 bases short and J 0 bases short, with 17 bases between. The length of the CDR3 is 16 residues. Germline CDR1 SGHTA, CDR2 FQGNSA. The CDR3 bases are TGTGCCAGCAGACTCGCCCCAGGGAACATGAACACTGAAGCTTTCTTT. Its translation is CASRLAPGNMNTEAFF. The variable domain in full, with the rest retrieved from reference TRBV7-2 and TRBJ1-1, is GAGVSQSPSNKVTEKGKDVELRCDPISGHTALYWYRQSLGQGLEFLIYFQGNSAPDKSGLPSDRFSAERTGGSVSTLTIQRTQQEDSAVYLCASRLAPGNMNTEAFFGQGTRLTVV.

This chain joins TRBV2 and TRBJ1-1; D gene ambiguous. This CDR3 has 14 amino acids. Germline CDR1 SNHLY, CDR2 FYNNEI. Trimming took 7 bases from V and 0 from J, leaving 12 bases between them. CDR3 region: CASTVVAMNTEAFF. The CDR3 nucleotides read TGTGCCAGCACCGTAGTAGCTATGAACACTGAAGCTTTCTTT.

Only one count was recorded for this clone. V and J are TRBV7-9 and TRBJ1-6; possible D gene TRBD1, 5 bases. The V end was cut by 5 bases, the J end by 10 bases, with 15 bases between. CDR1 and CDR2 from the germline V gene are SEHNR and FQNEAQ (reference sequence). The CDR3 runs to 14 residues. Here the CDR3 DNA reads TGTGCCAGCAGCCCTGGGGGGTCTGGGTCACCCCTCCACTTT. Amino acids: CASSPGGSGSPLHF.

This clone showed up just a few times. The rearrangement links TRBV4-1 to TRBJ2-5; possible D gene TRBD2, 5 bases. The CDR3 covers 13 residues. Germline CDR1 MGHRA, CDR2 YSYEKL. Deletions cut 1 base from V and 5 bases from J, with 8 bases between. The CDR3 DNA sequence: TGCGCCAGCAGCCAAGTCTCGGGGGAGACCCAGTACTTC. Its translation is CASSQVSGETQYF.